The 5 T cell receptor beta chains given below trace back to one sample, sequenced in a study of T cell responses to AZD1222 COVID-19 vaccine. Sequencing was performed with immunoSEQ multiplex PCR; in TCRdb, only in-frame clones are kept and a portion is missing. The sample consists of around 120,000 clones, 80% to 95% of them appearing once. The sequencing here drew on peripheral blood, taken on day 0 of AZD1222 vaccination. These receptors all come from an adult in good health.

The CDR3 DNA sequence: TGTGCCAGCAGCTTAGAGGAGCTTGACTATGGCTACACCTTC. Its protein is CASSLEELDYGYTF. This sequence joins TRBV7-2 and TRBJ1-2; no clear D gene. The CDR3 covers 14 residues. V lost 1 base to trimming and J lost 3 bases, with 9 bases between them. Germline V CDR1 and CDR2: SGHTA, FQGNSA.

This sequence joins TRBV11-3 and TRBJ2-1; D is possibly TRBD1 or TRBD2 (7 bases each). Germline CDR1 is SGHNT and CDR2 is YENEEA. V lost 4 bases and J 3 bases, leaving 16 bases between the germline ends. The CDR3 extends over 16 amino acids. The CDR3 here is CASSCDSGDSYNEQFF. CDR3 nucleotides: TGTGCCAGCAGCTGCGACAGCGGGGACAGCTACAATGAGCAGTTCTTC.

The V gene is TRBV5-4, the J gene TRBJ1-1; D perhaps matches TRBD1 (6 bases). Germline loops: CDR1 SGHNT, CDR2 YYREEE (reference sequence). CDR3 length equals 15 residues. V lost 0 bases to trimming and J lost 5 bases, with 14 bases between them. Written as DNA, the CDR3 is TGTGCCAGCAGCTTGGGGGGGCAGTTGAGGACTGAAGCTTTCTTT. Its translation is CASSLGGQLRTEAFF.

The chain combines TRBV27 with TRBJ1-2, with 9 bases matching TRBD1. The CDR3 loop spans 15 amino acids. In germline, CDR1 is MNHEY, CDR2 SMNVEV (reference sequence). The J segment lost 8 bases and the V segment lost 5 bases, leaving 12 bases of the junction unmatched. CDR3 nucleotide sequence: TGTGCCAGCAGTCCCTCTTCCACAGGGGGCGGCGGCTACACCTTC. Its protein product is CASSPSSTGGGGYTF.

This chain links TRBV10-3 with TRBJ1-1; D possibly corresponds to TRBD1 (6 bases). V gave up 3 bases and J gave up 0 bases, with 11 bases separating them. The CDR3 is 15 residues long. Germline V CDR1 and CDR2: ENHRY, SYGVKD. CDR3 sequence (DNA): TGTGCCATCAGTGACCCTTACAGGGTGAACACTGAAGCTTTCTTT. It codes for CAISDPYRVNTEAFF.